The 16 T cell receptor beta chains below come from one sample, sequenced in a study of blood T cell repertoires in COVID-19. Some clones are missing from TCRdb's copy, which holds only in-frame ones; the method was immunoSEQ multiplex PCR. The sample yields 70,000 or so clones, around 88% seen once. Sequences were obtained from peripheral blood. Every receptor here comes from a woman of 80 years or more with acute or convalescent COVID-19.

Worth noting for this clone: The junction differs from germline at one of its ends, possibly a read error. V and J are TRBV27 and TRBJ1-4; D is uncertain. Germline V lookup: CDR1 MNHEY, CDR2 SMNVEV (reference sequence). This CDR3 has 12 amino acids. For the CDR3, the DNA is TGTGCCAGCAGTATATCCTACGGGGAACTGTTTTTT. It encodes CASSISYGELFF.

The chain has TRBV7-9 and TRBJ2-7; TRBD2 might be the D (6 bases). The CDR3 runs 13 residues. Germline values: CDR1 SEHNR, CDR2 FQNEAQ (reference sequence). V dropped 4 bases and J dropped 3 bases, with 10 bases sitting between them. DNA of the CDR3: TGTGCCAGCAGCTCCTCCGGGAGCTACGAGCAGTACTTC. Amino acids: CASSSSGSYEQYF.

The CDR3 sequence is CASSDTSYEQYF. The CDR3, as DNA: TGCGCCAGCAGCGACACCTCCTACGAGCAGTACTTC. The J gene is TRBJ2-7, the V gene TRBV5-1; D ambiguous. Trimming left V 4 bases short and J 0 bases short, with 5 bases between. The germline V gene encodes CDR1 SGHRS and CDR2 YFSETQ. This CDR3 has 12 residues.

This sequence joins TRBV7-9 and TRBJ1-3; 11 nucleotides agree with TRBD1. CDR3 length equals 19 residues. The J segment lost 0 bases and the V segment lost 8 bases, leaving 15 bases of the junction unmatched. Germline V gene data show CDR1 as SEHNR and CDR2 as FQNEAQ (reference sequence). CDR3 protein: CASDDRDRGFKNSGNTIYF. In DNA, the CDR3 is TGTGCCAGCGACGACCGGGACAGGGGGTTCAAAAACTCTGGAAACACCATATATTTT.

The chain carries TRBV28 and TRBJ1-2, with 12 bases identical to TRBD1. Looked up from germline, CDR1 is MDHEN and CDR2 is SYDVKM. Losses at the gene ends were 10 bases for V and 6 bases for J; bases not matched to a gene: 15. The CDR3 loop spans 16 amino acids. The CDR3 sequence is CATTFLPGQGANGYTF. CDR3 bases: TGTGCCACCACCTTCCTGCCGGGACAGGGGGCAAATGGCTACACCTTC.

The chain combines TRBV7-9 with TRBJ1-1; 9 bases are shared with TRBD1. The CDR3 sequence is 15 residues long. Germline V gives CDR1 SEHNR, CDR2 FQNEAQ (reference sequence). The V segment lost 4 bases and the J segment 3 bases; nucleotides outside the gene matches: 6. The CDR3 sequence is CASSYTTGGYTEAFF. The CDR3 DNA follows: TGTGCCAGCAGCTACACGACAGGGGGATACACTGAAGCTTTCTTT.

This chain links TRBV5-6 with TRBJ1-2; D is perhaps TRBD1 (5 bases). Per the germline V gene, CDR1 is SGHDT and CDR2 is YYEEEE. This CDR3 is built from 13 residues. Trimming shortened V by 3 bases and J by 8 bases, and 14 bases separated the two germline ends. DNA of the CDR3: TGTGCCAGCAGCTCCGGGGGGAGGAGCGGCTACACCTTC. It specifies CASSSGGRSGYTF.

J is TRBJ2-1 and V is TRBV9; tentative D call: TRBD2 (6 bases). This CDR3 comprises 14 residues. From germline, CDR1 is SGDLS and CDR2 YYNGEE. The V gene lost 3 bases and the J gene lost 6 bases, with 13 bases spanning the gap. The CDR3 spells CASSARLGANEQFF. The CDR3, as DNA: TGTGCCAGCAGCGCCCGACTAGGGGCCAATGAGCAGTTCTTC.

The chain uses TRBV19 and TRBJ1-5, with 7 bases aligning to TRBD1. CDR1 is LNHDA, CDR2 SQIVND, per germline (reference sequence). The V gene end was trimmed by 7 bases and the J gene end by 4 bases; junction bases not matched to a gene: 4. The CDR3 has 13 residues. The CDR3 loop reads CASTWDSNQPQHF. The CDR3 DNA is TGTGCCAGTACTTGGGACAGTAATCAGCCCCAGCATTTT.

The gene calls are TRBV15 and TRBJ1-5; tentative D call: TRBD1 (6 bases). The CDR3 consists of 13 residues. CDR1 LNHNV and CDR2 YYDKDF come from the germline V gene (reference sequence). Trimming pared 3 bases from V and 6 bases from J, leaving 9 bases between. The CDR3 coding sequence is TGTGCCACCAGCAGGGTGGACAGTCAGCCCCAGCATTTT. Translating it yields CATSRVDSQPQHF.

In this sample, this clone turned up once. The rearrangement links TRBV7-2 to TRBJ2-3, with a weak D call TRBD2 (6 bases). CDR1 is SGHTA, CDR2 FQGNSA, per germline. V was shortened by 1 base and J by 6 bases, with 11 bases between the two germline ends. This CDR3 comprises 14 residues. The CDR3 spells CASSLGSSADTQYF. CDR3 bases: TGTGCCAGCAGCTTAGGTTCTAGCGCTGATACGCAGTATTTT.

The CDR3 here is CASTRGSGVEKLFF. CDR3 sequence (DNA): TGTGCCAGCACCAGAGGCAGTGGAGTTGAAAAACTGTTTTTT. This chain connects TRBV6-5 to TRBJ1-4; D not resolved. Germline values: CDR1 MNHEY, CDR2 SVGAGI. This CDR3 spans 14 amino acids. Deletions cut 7 bases from V and 7 bases from J, with 16 bases between.

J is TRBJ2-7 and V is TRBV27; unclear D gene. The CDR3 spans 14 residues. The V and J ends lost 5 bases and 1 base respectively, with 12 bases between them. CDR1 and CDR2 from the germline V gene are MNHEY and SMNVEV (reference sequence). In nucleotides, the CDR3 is TGTGCCAGCAGTCTCAACAGTAAATCCTACGAGCAGTACTTC. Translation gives CASSLNSKSYEQYF.

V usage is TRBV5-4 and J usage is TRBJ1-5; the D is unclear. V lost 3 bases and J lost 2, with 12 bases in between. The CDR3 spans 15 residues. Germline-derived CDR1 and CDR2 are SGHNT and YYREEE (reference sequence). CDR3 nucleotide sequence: TGTGCCAGCAGCTGGCTCCAAGGAGGCAATCAGCCCCAGCATTTT. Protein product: CASSWLQGGNQPQHF. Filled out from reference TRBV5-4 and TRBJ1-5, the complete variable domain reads ETGVTQSPTHLIKTRGQQVTLRCSSQSGHNTVSWYQQALGQGPQFIFQYYREEENGRGNFPPRFSGLQFPNYSSELNVNALELDDSALYLCASSWLQGGNQPQHFGDGTRLSIL.

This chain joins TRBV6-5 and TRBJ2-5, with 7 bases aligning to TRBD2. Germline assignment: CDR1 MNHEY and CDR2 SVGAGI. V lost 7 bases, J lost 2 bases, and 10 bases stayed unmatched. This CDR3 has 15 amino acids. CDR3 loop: CASMSQGAGQETQYF. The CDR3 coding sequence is TGTGCCAGCATGTCCCAGGGAGCGGGGCAAGAGACCCAGTACTTC.

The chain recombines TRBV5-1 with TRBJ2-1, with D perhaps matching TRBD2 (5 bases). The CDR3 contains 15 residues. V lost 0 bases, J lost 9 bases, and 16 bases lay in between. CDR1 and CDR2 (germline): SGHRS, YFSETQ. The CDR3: CASSLGTAGPGEQFF. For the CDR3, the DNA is TGCGCCAGCAGCTTGGGGACTGCAGGACCCGGTGAGCAGTTCTTC.